This T cell receptor beta chain comes out of a study of regulatory T cells in long-lasting Graves disease (dated by TCRdb to the early 2020s). In terms of the full investigation: To count as having persistent Graves' disease, a patient had to have received antithyroid drug treatment for over 5 years with TSH receptor autoantibodies remaining persistently positive. The study took place in China and was registered as a clinical trial. Persistent Graves' disease patients were compared with newly diagnosed Graves' disease patients by peripheral blood TCR sequencing and RNA sequencing. Antithyroid drugs had been taken for 8.5 to 13 years on average by persistent Graves' disease patients in the clinical cohort. A total of roughly 35 samples underwent TCR sequencing: about 13 from persistent and around 20 from newly diagnosed Graves' disease patients. General conclusions and limits of the study: As a limitation, the authors acknowledged that the small sample size may reduce accuracy. More public clonotypes were shared among persistent patients (under 3,000) than among newly diagnosed patients (under 1,000). Sequencing and analysis were limited to the TCR beta chain. The study examined only peripheral blood because the primary lesion, thyroid tissue, could not be accessed. TRBV28, TRBJ1-2 and TRBJ2-5 were preferentially used in persistent disease, while TRBV20-1 and TRBJ2-1 were favored in newly diagnosed disease. Lower TCR Shannon entropy and fewer highly expanded clones were observed in persistent Graves' disease patients than in newly diagnosed patients, which suggested clonal expansion.

This clonotype appeared many times. Its antigen is still unknown. Base qualities are not at hand, and no much larger clone is one base apart. Libraries were prepared through multiplex PCR. Instrument used: Illumina HiSeq 4000. To build TCR beta libraries, CDR3 regions were amplified by Arm-PCR using iRepertoire HTBI primers. Before sequencing, the PCR products went through gel purification. The authors' pipeline ran thus. A total of 62 TRBV and approximately 13 TRBJ segments were identified across samples and were used for gene usage analysis of CDR3 amino acid clonotypes. COPE and FqMerger were used to merge the filtered high-quality paired reads into contigs. BLAST was used to align contigs to the IMGT TRBV, TRBD and TRBJ reference genes, and CDR3 was defined following IMGT. Clonotypes above 0.1% frequency were classified as highly expanded clones. Repertoire diversity was measured by Shannon entropy, and V-J evenness by the Gini coefficient. Public clonotypes were defined as clonotypes shared by more than one individual. Using fastp trimming at Q25 and MiXCR clonotype assembly, TCRdb reanalyzed the public sequencing data and kept in-frame beta chains. Each CDR3 protein gets just one entry, which takes the most common genes and DNA from the rows behind it. The authors' filters were not applied to this entry. The table for this sample lists about 310,000 distinct CDR3 sequences; more than 20% of them were counted only once. Around 50% of the sample goes to the ten largest clones.

In light of the paper, this sample's time point label describes: persistent/refractory GD, antithyroid drugs over 5 years with positive TRAb. For both TCR sequencing and RNA sequencing, RNA was extracted from PBMCs using TRIzol. Graves' disease was diagnosed according to American Thyroid Association guidelines. Patients were recruited from an endocrinology department in Xi'an, China. From each patient, around 8.3 milliliters of peripheral blood was collected into an EDTA anticoagulant tube. Ficoll Paque Plus density gradient separation was used to isolate PBMCs, and no further T cell sorting was done. An Agilent 2100 Bioanalyzer and agarose gel were used to assess RNA quality, and a NanoDrop 2000 was used to measure RNA concentration. The V end loses 5 bases and the J end loses 1 base, and a stretch of 5 bases separates them. The CDR1 and CDR2 encoded by the germline V gene are SNHLY and FYNNEI. There are 12 amino acids in the CDR3, from cysteine to phenylalanine inclusive. Kept here is only the CDR3 DNA, which spans 36 bases and is read in frame from base 1.

The clonotype originates from a female donor with Graves disease. Sequenced material: peripheral blood mononuclear cells (PBMCs), taken when the disease was refractory, from a patient treated with antithyroid drugs. The sequence joins TRBV2 to TRBJ2-5; a confident D gene designation cannot be given. At the DNA level, the sequence is TGTGCCAGCAGTAGAGGCCAAGAGACCCAGTACTTC. This encodes CASSRGQETQYF.